This TCR beta chain came from a study of regulatory T cells in long-lasting Graves disease. Study summary: Persistent cases took antithyroid drugs over 5 years and stayed TSH receptor antibody positive. The study's findings and limits: Clonotypes that were public and shared totalled 2,500 to 3,500 in persistent patients versus roughly 1,000 in new patients.

This CDR3 has 16 residues. The germline CDR1 and CDR2 sequences are SGHAT and FQDESV (reference sequence). Comment on this clonotype: Its antigen is currently unknown. A much larger clone lies one base from this, so it may be a read error.

CDR3 regions were amplified by Arm-PCR using iRepertoire HTBI primers to build TCR beta libraries. TCRdb fed the multiplex PCR reads into MiXCR, producing one record per CDR3 protein. The repertoire holds about 400,000 distinct CDR3 sequences, around 21% seen once, with around 21% in the top ten. As for time point: persistent/refractory GD, antithyroid drugs over 5 years with positive TRAb. The authors made the TCR library using RNA they extracted from PBMCs. Patients met American Thyroid Association criteria for Graves' disease. This specimen consisted of peripheral blood mononuclear cells (PBMCs), obtained when the disease was refractory, from a patient treated with antithyroid drugs. The chain recombines TRBV11-1 with TRBJ2-6, with D perhaps being TRBD1 or TRBD2 (5 bases each). The sequence derives from a female donor with Graves disease. CDR3 DNA: TGTGCCGGCAGCTTAGTTGGGGGCTCTGGGGCCAACGTCCTGACTTTC. It encodes CAGSLVGGSGANVLTF.